The T cell receptor (beta chain) under discussion was sequenced for a study of shared clonotypes between healthy human individuals. This clone was detected only once. The naive CD8 fraction comprised CD45RO-negative cells positively selected for CCR7 and excluded terminally differentiated effector memory CD45RA+ cells. The assay was run at deep level. TCRdb keeps only in-frame clones here, not all; method: immunoSEQ multiplex PCR. The sample shows fewer than 700,000 clones, approximately 95% of them seen only once. The sequence was obtained from a woman aged 25 to 39 in good health. Input material: naive CD8+ T cells sorted from blood.

This chain's CDR3 is CASSLEWTGGYTNEKLFF. The CDR3 bases are TGCGCCAGCAGCTTGGAGTGGACAGGGGGTTATACTAATGAAAAACTGTTTTTT. The rearrangement uses TRBV5-1 and TRBJ1-4; 10 nucleotides agree with TRBD1. Germline trimming cut 0 bases from V and 2 bases from J; bases unmatched to any gene: 7. The CDR3 contains 18 residues. CDR1 is SGHRS and CDR2 is YFSETQ in the germline V gene.